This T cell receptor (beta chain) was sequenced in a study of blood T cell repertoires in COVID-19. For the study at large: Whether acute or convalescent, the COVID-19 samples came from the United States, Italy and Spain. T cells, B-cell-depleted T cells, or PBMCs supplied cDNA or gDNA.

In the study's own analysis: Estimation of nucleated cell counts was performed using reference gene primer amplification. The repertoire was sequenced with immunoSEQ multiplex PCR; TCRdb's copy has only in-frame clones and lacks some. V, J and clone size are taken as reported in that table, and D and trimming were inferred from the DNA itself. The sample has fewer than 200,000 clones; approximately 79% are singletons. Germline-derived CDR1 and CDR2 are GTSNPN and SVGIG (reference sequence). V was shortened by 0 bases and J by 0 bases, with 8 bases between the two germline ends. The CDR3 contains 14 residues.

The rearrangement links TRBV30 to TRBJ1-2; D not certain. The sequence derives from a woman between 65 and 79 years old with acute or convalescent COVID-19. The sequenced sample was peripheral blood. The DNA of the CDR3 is TGTGCCTGGAGTGTCGGGTTTTCTAACTATGGCTACACCTTC. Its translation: CAWSVGFSNYGYTF.